The present TCR beta chain was sequenced within a study of T cell repertoires in cytomegalovirus infection. Study overall: Evidence of both CMV infection and a matching HLA type came from public TCR beta signatures.

Overall study findings and caveats: Summed frequency of shared TCR beta families picked out CMV carriers who also had the relevant HLA. CMV-specific HLA-C-restricted TCR beta clonotypes dominated the ex vivo response.

TCRdb itself ran the reads through MiXCR, one entry per CDR3 protein. The sample carries some 400,000 distinct CDR3 sequences, about a third recorded once. Turning to this clonotype: The target antigen is unknown.

Sample: PBMCs. The sequence was collected from a human donor in good health (CMV status not recorded). Some clones in this sample may be carry-over from other donors' samples.

CDR3 sequence reads: CASSPFGGLPEAFF. CDR3 DNA sequence: TGTGCCAGTAGTCCTTTCGGAGGGTTGCCTGAAGCTTTCTTT. The chain recombines TRBV19 with TRBJ1-1; D remains unclear. Germline CDR1 is LNHDA and CDR2 is SQIVND (reference sequence). Trimming left V 5 bases short and J 6 bases short, with 16 bases between. CDR3 length equals 14 residues.